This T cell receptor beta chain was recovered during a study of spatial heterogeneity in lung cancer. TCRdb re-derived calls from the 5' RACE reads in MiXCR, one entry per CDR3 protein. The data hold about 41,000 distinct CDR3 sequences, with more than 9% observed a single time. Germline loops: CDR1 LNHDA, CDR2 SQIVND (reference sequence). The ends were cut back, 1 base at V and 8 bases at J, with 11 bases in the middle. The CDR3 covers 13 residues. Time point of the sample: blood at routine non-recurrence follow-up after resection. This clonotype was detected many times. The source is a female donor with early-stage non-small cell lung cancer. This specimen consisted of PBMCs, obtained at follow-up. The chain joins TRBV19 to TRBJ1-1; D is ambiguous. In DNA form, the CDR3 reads TGTGCCAGTAGTATAGGGGTCGAGAGCGAAGCTTTCTTT. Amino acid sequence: CASSIGVESEAFF.